This is a list of T cell receptor beta chains from one sample in a study of blood T cell repertoires in COVID-19. The method was immunoSEQ multiplex PCR; TCRdb's version includes in-frame clones alone and lacks a portion of them. In the table there are roughly 150,000 clones, around 89% of which are singletons. Input material: peripheral blood. The receptors here all came from a man between 60 and 70 years old with active or convalescent COVID-19. Each CDR3 is given with its conserved first and last residue. Each record gives: V gene, D gene, J gene, clone size, CDR3 DNA, CDR3 protein. D genes are given only for firm matches. Expanded clones get a size class; other rows say once, few or many, or leave the size out.

v_gene: TRBV10-2
d_gene: TRBD2
j_gene: TRBJ2-3
abundance: -
CDR3nt: TGCGCCAGCTCCGGGGGACTAGCGGATGGCACAGATACGCAGTATTTT
CDR3aa: CASSGGLADGTDTQYF

v_gene: TRBV18
d_gene: -
j_gene: TRBJ2-4
abundance: -
CDR3nt: TGTGCCAGCTCACCGACAGAGCCTTTAGCCAAAAACATTCAGTACTTC
CDR3aa: CASSPTEPLAKNIQYF

v_gene: TRBV30
d_gene: TRBD1
j_gene: TRBJ2-7
abundance: -
CDR3nt: TGTGCCTGGAGTGTAGGGTATTTTGCAGGGACAGGTCGCTCCTACGAGCAGTACTTC
CDR3aa: CAWSVGYFAGTGRSYEQYF

v_gene: TRBV27
d_gene: TRBD1
j_gene: TRBJ2-7
abundance: once
CDR3nt: TGTGCCAGCAGTTTCATACAGGGGGGCGAGCAGTACTTC
CDR3aa: CASSFIQGGEQYF

v_gene: TRBV6-2/TRBV6-3
d_gene: -
j_gene: TRBJ2-7
abundance: once
CDR3nt: TGTGCCAGCAGTTACGAAATTCAGGGGATTAACGAGCAGTACTTC
CDR3aa: CASSYEIQGINEQYF

v_gene: TRBV11-3
d_gene: -
j_gene: TRBJ1-1
abundance: -
CDR3nt: TGTGCCAGCAGCTTAGATCGCCCCGGCGTTGCGGGGGCGAGCACTGAAGCTTTCTTT
CDR3aa: CASSLDRPGVAGASTEAFF

v_gene: TRBV21-1
d_gene: -
j_gene: TRBJ2-5
abundance: -
CDR3nt: TGTGCCAGCAGCAAAGAGGGCAGGGATTCTCAGGAGACCCAGTACTTC
CDR3aa: CASSKEGRDSQETQYF

v_gene: TRBV28
d_gene: TRBD2
j_gene: TRBJ2-1
abundance: -
CDR3nt: TGTGCCAGCAGTTTATTAACTAGCGGGAGGCTCTACAATGAGCAGTTCTTC
CDR3aa: CASSLLTSGRLYNEQFF

v_gene: TRBV7-6
d_gene: TRBD1
j_gene: TRBJ2-3
abundance: -
CDR3nt: TGTGCCAGCAGCTTCAAGGCTGGGACAGGGGTTTTTGCAGATACGCAGTATTTT
CDR3aa: CASSFKAGTGVFADTQYF

v_gene: TRBV24-1
d_gene: -
j_gene: TRBJ2-2
abundance: -
CDR3nt: TGTGCCAACTGGGGTAGACAGGACCCAACGCCGAACACCGGGGAGCTGTTTTTT
CDR3aa: CANWGRQDPTPNTGELFF

v_gene: TRBV27
d_gene: TRBD2
j_gene: TRBJ2-3
abundance: -
CDR3nt: TGTGCCAGCACCAAGGGACTAGCGGGAGTAGCAGATACGCAGTATTTT
CDR3aa: CASTKGLAGVADTQYF

v_gene: TRBV5-5
d_gene: TRBD2
j_gene: TRBJ2-3
abundance: -
CDR3nt: TGTGCCAGCAGCTTAATGGTAGCGGGTAACACAGATACGCAGTATTTT
CDR3aa: CASSLMVAGNTDTQYF

v_gene: TRBV5-5
d_gene: -
j_gene: TRBJ2-7
abundance: few
CDR3nt: TGTGCCAGCAGCTTGGCCGGGAACCACTACGAGCAGTACTTC
CDR3aa: CASSLAGNHYEQYF

v_gene: TRBV5-1
d_gene: TRBD1
j_gene: TRBJ1-4
abundance: -
CDR3nt: TGCGCCAGCAGGGACGGGCCTACAGGGGCCAGTGAAAAACTGTTTTTT
CDR3aa: CASRDGPTGASEKLFF

v_gene: TRBV3-1/TRBV3-2
d_gene: -
j_gene: TRBJ1-2
abundance: -
CDR3nt: TGTGCCAGCAGCCCGAGGGTTCGAGCCAAATATGGCTACACCTTC
CDR3aa: CASSPRVRAKYGYTF

v_gene: TRBV5-5
d_gene: -
j_gene: TRBJ1-1
abundance: -
CDR3nt: TGTGCCAGCAGCTTGAACACCCTGAGCGCTGAAGCTTTCTTT
CDR3aa: CASSLNTLSAEAFF

v_gene: TRBV28
d_gene: TRBD1
j_gene: TRBJ1-2
abundance: -
CDR3nt: TGTGCCAGCAGTTTATCTCCCTTTCCGACAGGGGGCCGTGGTGGCTACACCTTC
CDR3aa: CASSLSPFPTGGRGGYTF

v_gene: TRBV18
d_gene: TRBD1
j_gene: TRBJ1-1
abundance: -
CDR3nt: TGTGCCAGCTCACCGGGACAGGGGACTGAAGCTTTCTTT
CDR3aa: CASSPGQGTEAFF

v_gene: TRBV6-5
d_gene: TRBD2
j_gene: TRBJ2-7
abundance: -
CDR3nt: TGTGCCAGCAGACGGGGGGACTCAGGAGTCTACGAGCAGTACTTC
CDR3aa: CASRRGDSGVYEQYF

v_gene: TRBV5-4
d_gene: TRBD2
j_gene: TRBJ2-5
abundance: -
CDR3nt: TGTGCCAGCAGCTTGGGACTAGCGGGGAATCGCGAGACCCAGTACTTC
CDR3aa: CASSLGLAGNRETQYF

v_gene: TRBV2
d_gene: -
j_gene: TRBJ1-6
abundance: -
CDR3nt: TGTGCCACCAGGGGCAGCAGTAATTCACCCCTCCACTTT
CDR3aa: CATRGSSNSPLHF

v_gene: TRBV6-4
d_gene: TRBD2
j_gene: TRBJ2-1
abundance: -
CDR3nt: TGTGCCAGCAGTGATGGGTCTAGCGGGCCCAATGAGCAGTTCTTC
CDR3aa: CASSDGSSGPNEQFF

v_gene: TRBV10-3
d_gene: -
j_gene: TRBJ2-3
abundance: -
CDR3nt: TGTGCCATCAGTGATCCGCCTGGGGCGGATACGCAGTATTTT
CDR3aa: CAISDPPGADTQYF

v_gene: TRBV28
d_gene: TRBD1
j_gene: TRBJ1-4
abundance: -
CDR3nt: TGTGCCAGCAGAACAGGGGGTAGGGAAAAACTGTTTTTT
CDR3aa: CASRTGGREKLFF

v_gene: TRBV5-1
d_gene: -
j_gene: TRBJ1-1
abundance: once
CDR3nt: TGCGCCAGCAGCGGTCGGGGGGCGCGAACTGAAGCTTTCTTT
CDR3aa: CASSGRGARTEAFF

v_gene: TRBV28
d_gene: -
j_gene: TRBJ1-5
abundance: -
CDR3nt: TGTGCCAGCACCTCGGGGGAGACGGTCTCAAGCAATCAGCCCCAGCATTTT
CDR3aa: CASTSGETVSSNQPQHF

v_gene: TRBV7-8
d_gene: TRBD2
j_gene: TRBJ2-3
abundance: -
CDR3nt: TGTGCCAGCACCCAAGGGACTAGCGGGGGCCACGGTACGCAGTATTTT
CDR3aa: CASTQGTSGGHGTQYF

v_gene: TRBV24-1
d_gene: TRBD1
j_gene: TRBJ1-1
abundance: -
CDR3nt: TGTGCCACCAGTGATAACGGACAGGGAAACACTGAAGCTTTCTTT
CDR3aa: CATSDNGQGNTEAFF

v_gene: TRBV19
d_gene: TRBD2
j_gene: TRBJ2-5
abundance: -
CDR3nt: TGTGCCAGTAGGAGTAGCGGGAGGGGGGAGACCCAGTACTTC
CDR3aa: CASRSSGRGETQYF

v_gene: TRBV28
d_gene: -
j_gene: TRBJ2-1
abundance: -
CDR3nt: TGTGCCAGCAGTTTTACAGGTAACTACAATGAGCAGTTCTTC
CDR3aa: CASSFTGNYNEQFF

v_gene: TRBV28
d_gene: -
j_gene: TRBJ2-3
abundance: -
CDR3nt: TGTGCCAGCAGCCCTGGCACAGATACGCAGTATTTT
CDR3aa: CASSPGTDTQYF

v_gene: TRBV6-5
d_gene: -
j_gene: TRBJ1-4
abundance: -
CDR3nt: TGTGCCAGCAGCAGGGACACCCCCAATGAAAAACTGTTTTTT
CDR3aa: CASSRDTPNEKLFF

v_gene: TRBV2
d_gene: TRBD1
j_gene: TRBJ1-6
abundance: -
CDR3nt: TGTGCCAGCAGACGGACAGGGGTCGGCAATTCACCCCTCCACTTT
CDR3aa: CASRRTGVGNSPLHF

v_gene: TRBV7-9
d_gene: -
j_gene: TRBJ1-1
abundance: -
CDR3nt: TGTGCCAGCAGTCCCGGGAGGACTAACACTGAAGCTTTCTTT
CDR3aa: CASSPGRTNTEAFF

v_gene: TRBV4-2
d_gene: TRBD1
j_gene: TRBJ1-2
abundance: once
CDR3nt: TGTGCCAGCAGATATTTGGGACAGACTAACTATGGCTACACCTTC
CDR3aa: CASRYLGQTNYGYTF

v_gene: TRBV7-9
d_gene: TRBD2
j_gene: TRBJ2-1
abundance: -
CDR3nt: TGTGCCAGCAGCTTGTACGGGGGGGCTTCCTACAATGAGCAGTTCTTC
CDR3aa: CASSLYGGASYNEQFF

v_gene: TRBV30
d_gene: TRBD1
j_gene: TRBJ1-2
abundance: -
CDR3nt: TGTGCCTGGGACAGGGAATTCTATGGCTACACCTTC
CDR3aa: CAWDREFYGYTF

v_gene: TRBV19
d_gene: TRBD1
j_gene: TRBJ1-2
abundance: -
CDR3nt: TGTGCCAGTAGTTTCCGACAGGGAGGCTACACCTTC
CDR3aa: CASSFRQGGYTF

v_gene: TRBV28
d_gene: -
j_gene: TRBJ2-5
abundance: -
CDR3nt: TGTGCCAGCAGTTGGACAGGGAGGGCAGAGACCCAGTACTTC
CDR3aa: CASSWTGRAETQYF

v_gene: TRBV5-1
d_gene: -
j_gene: TRBJ2-5
abundance: -
CDR3nt: TGCGCCAGCAGCTTGGCTGCGGCGAATACCCAGTACTTC
CDR3aa: CASSLAAANTQYF

v_gene: TRBV4-1
d_gene: -
j_gene: TRBJ2-1
abundance: -
CDR3nt: TGCGCCAGCAGCCAAGGGGCTAGCGTGATGTATGAGCAGTTCTTC
CDR3aa: CASSQGASVMYEQFF

v_gene: TRBV19
d_gene: -
j_gene: TRBJ1-1
abundance: -
CDR3nt: TGTGCCAGTAGTCGACGGCGGCCTATGCCTGAAGCTTTCTTT
CDR3aa: CASSRRRPMPEAFF